This TCR beta chain was captured by sequencing in a study of graft-versus-host responses after intestinal transplantation. Findings and caveats of the study: When patients had graft-donor T cell macrochimerism, their allografts held high graft-versus-host to host-versus-graft clonal ratios.

This clone is classed as medium-sized. TCRdb keeps only in-frame clones here, not all; method: immunoSEQ multiplex PCR. The repertoire holds around 21,000 clones, with under 40% as singletons. Losses at the gene ends were 3 bases for V and 0 bases for J; bases not matched to a gene: 3. The CDR3 has 15 residues. Germline V CDR1 and CDR2: SGDLS, YYNGEE. The specimen comprised alloreactive CD4+ T cells from a mixed lymphocyte reaction culture, sampled before transplantation. Subset given: CFSE-low proliferating T cells sorted from approximately six-day pre-transplant mixed lymphocyte reaction (GvH or HvG direction). The rearrangement links TRBV9 to TRBJ1-3; 7 bases align to TRBD1. This sequence originates from a human patient who was an organ donor for intestinal transplantation. CDR3 protein: CASSGTGDSGNTIYF. DNA of the CDR3: TGTGCCAGCAGCGGAACAGGGGACTCTGGAAACACCATATATTTT. Full variable domain (remainder filled in from reference TRBV9 and TRBJ1-3): DSGVTQTPKHLITATGQRVTLRCSPRSGDLSVYWYQQSLDQGLQFLIQYYNGEERAKGNILERFSAQQFPDLHSELNLSSLELGDSALYFCASSGTGDSGNTIYFGEGSWLTVV.